The 21 T cell receptor beta chains below were found in one sample sequenced in a study of T-cell reconstitution after alpha-beta-depleted transplantation in children. Unique molecular identifiers were incorporated into the prepared TCRbeta library. One entry per CDR3 protein, called by TCRdb with MiXCR from the PCR reads. The data contain 780,000 or so distinct CDR3 sequences, approximately 15% of them singletons. The sequencing used PBMCs, mostly from graft donor cells, collected 360 days after TCRalphabeta/CD19-depleted stem cell transplant. These receptor sequences come from a male patient aged 10 to 17 who had a stem cell transplant for acute lymphoblastic leukemia, so the T cells may come from the graft donor.

This clonotype showed up many times. DNA of the CDR3: TGTGCCAGCAGTTTTGGAGGCCCTGAAAAACTGTTTTTT. Protein product: CASSFGGPEKLFF. The V call is TRBV27, the J call TRBJ1-4; D uncertain. The CDR3 totals 13 residues. Trimming took off 3 bases at V and 7 bases at J, with 9 bases between the two ends. Germline V lookup: CDR1 MNHEY, CDR2 SMNVEV (reference sequence).

This clonotype was recorded many times. The chain has TRBV12-3 or TRBV12-4 and TRBJ2-1; D may be TRBD1 (5 bases). The CDR3 contains 14 residues. V was clipped by 3 bases and J by 7 bases, with 13 bases between them. CDR3 loop: CASSFRPGKNEQFF. The DNA for the CDR3 is TGTGCCAGCAGTTTTAGGCCAGGGAAGAATGAGCAGTTCTTC.

This clonotype was counted at least ten times. V usage is TRBV5-5 and J usage is TRBJ1-4; no reliable D call. Trimming pared 2 bases from V and 8 bases from J, leaving 13 bases between. Germline V CDR1 and CDR2: SGHKS, YYEKEE (reference sequence). This CDR3 comprises 14 residues. CDR3 sequence reads: CASSFGAIWEKLFF. The CDR3 nucleotides read TGTGCCAGCAGCTTTGGCGCCATATGGGAAAAACTGTTTTTT.

The CDR3 loop reads CASSRVVGLAGGKQFF. The CDR3 bases are TGTGCCAGCAGCCGAGTTGTTGGACTAGCGGGAGGGAAGCAGTTCTTC. The V gene is TRBV7-9, the J gene TRBJ2-1, with 15 bases matching TRBD2. V trimming: 5 bases; J trimming: 11 bases; junction bases outside the gene matches: 10. The germline gives CDR1 SEHNR, CDR2 FQNEAQ (reference sequence). The CDR3 is 16 amino acids. The full variable domain, in which reference TRBV7-9 and TRBJ2-1 provide the parts outside the CDR3, is DTGVSQNPRHKITKRGQNVTFRCDPISEHNRLYWYRQTLGQGPEFLTYFQNEAQLEKSRLLSDRFSAERPKGSFSTLEIQRTEQGDSAMYLCASSRVVGLAGGKQFFGPGTRLTVL.

The chain is built from TRBV25-1 and TRBJ2-5, with TRBD1 identical over 8 bases. The trim removed 4 bases at V and 1 base at J, leaving 20 bases unmatched. CDR1 is MGHDK and CDR2 is SYGVNS in the germline V gene. This CDR3 contains 20 residues. The DNA for the CDR3 is TGTGCCAGCAGTGGCTACCCGACAGGGGAAGAAATGTCTATCCAAGAGACCCAGTACTTC. This encodes CASSGYPTGEEMSIQETQYF.

The J gene is TRBJ1-2, the V gene TRBV20-1, with D possibly TRBD1 on 5 matching bases. The length of the CDR3 is 12 residues. The ends were cut back, 7 bases at V and 4 bases at J, with 13 bases in the middle. Germline values: CDR1 DFQATT, CDR2 SNEGSKA (reference sequence). CDR3 loop: CSVRRGPYGYTF. The CDR3 DNA reads TGCAGTGTGAGGCGGGGACCCTATGGCTACACCTTC.

The gene calls are TRBV10-2 and TRBJ2-3; 7 bases align to TRBD1. V lost 1 base and J lost 4; bases outside the gene matches: 11. The CDR3 runs to 17 residues. The germline V gene encodes CDR1 WSHSY and CDR2 SAAADI. The CDR3 DNA reads TGCGCCAGCAGTGAGTGGGGACGACAGGGAGCAGCAGATACGCAGTATTTT. Amino acids: CASSEWGRQGAADTQYF.

The chain couples TRBV7-6 to TRBJ2-2; 7 nucleotides align to TRBD2. The CDR3 has 17 amino acids. The V gene's germline CDR1 is SGHVS and CDR2 FNYEAQ. V trimming: 4 bases; J trimming: 0 bases; junction bases outside the gene matches: 8. The CDR3 bases are TGTGCCAGCAGCTGGGGCCCTAGCGGCCCGAACACCGGGGAGCTGTTTTTT. It is translated as CASSWGPSGPNTGELFF.

In its sample, this clonotype was seen a few times. The chain couples TRBV10-3 to TRBJ2-2; D unresolved. The CDR3 loop spans 14 amino acids. The V gene lost 2 bases and the J gene lost 5 bases, with 9 bases spanning the gap. Germline loops: CDR1 ENHRY, CDR2 SYGVKD. CDR3 sequence: CAISEIVGTGELFF. As DNA, the CDR3 is TGTGCCATCAGTGAGATAGTGGGTACCGGGGAGCTGTTTTTT.

This clonotype was seen a few times. The chain uses TRBV20-1 and TRBJ2-7; the match to TRBD2 covers 11 bases. V gave up 5 bases and J gave up 3 bases; unmatched junction bases: 9. CDR3 length: 15 amino acids. From germline, CDR1 is DFQATT and CDR2 SNEGSKA (reference sequence). CDR3 DNA: TGCAGTGCTCGTAAACCGGGACTAGCGGACTACGAGCAGTACTTC. It specifies CSARKPGLADYEQYF.

This clonotype was counted at least ten times. The chain has TRBV7-9 and TRBJ2-7, with 11 bases aligning to TRBD2. From germline, CDR1 is SEHNR and CDR2 FQNEAQ (reference sequence). The V gene end was trimmed by 4 bases and the J gene end by 5 bases; junction bases not matched to a gene: 7. This CDR3 contains 15 residues. In nucleotides, the CDR3 is TGTGCCAGCAGCTCAATAGCGGGAGGGCTGAACGAGCAGTACTTC. Encoded protein: CASSSIAGGLNEQYF.

This clonotype was seen many times. The chain joins TRBV28 to TRBJ2-7; D unclear. Germline V gene sequence: CDR1 MDHEN, CDR2 SYDVKM. The V end lost 3 bases, the J end lost 1 base, and 19 bases lay between the germline ends. The CDR3 runs to 17 residues. CDR3 residues: CASSFPTRRLISYEQYF. In DNA form, the CDR3 reads TGTGCCAGCAGTTTCCCGACGAGGAGACTGATTTCCTACGAGCAGTACTTC.

This clonotype was counted between two and nine times. This chain links TRBV29-1 with TRBJ2-3, with TRBD2 matching over 9 bases. In germline, CDR1 is SQVTM, CDR2 ANQGSEA. V dropped 7 bases and J dropped 3; count of bases not matched to a gene: 8. CDR3 length: 14 residues. The CDR3 region has the DNA TGCAGCGCACTTCGCGGGAGGGGGACAGATACGCAGTATTTT. Its protein is CSALRGRGTDTQYF.

This clonotype was seen only a few times. J is TRBJ2-1 and V is TRBV21-1; the D call in the table, TRBD1, was not verified against the DNA. TRBV21-1 has pseudogene status. CDR3 length equals 21 residues. In DNA form, the CDR3 reads TGTGCCAGCAGCAAAGACGGGGACAGGGTCCCTAGCGGGAGCTCCTACAATGAGCAGTTCTTC. It yields the protein CASSKDGDRVPSGSSYNEQFF.

In its sample, this clonotype was seen many times. The chain joins TRBV29-1 to TRBJ1-5; D call uncertain. Per the germline V gene, CDR1 is SQVTM and CDR2 is ANQGSEA. The CDR3 runs to 13 residues. V lost 5 bases and J lost 3, with 11 bases in between. The CDR3 spells CSVRVGNNQPQHF. The CDR3 coding sequence is TGCAGCGTTAGGGTGGGAAACAATCAGCCCCAGCATTTT.

This clonotype has only a few counts. The chain recombines TRBV28 with TRBJ1-1; TRBD1 agrees at 7 bases. CDR1 is MDHEN, CDR2 SYDVKM, per germline. Trimming cost V 6 bases and J 5 bases; bases outside gene matches: 6. This CDR3 contains 13 residues. Here the CDR3 DNA reads TGTGCCAGCAGGCTCAGGGGGAGGACTGAAGCTTTCTTT. The encoded protein is CASRLRGRTEAFF.

In its sample, this clonotype was seen a few times. V is TRBV3-1 and J is TRBJ2-4; the D gene is possibly TRBD2 (6 bases). The CDR3 is 17 residues long. In germline, CDR1 is LGHDT, CDR2 YNNKEL (reference sequence). V lost 4 bases, J lost 4 bases, and 20 bases lay in between. The CDR3 sequence is CASSPTFPGVGKNIQYF. The CDR3 region has the DNA TGTGCCAGCAGCCCTACTTTCCCGGGGGTCGGGAAAAACATTCAGTACTTC.

The V gene is TRBV12-3 or TRBV12-4, the J gene TRBJ2-2; D might be TRBD1 (6 bases). Trimming removed 2 bases from V and 0 bases from J, with 13 bases in between. The CDR3 loop spans 17 amino acids. The chain's CDR3 is CASSLRQEITNTGELFF. The DNA of the CDR3 is TGTGCCAGCAGTTTAAGACAGGAGATAACGAACACCGGGGAGCTGTTTTTT.

The chain is built from TRBV18 and TRBJ2-7, with a tentative D call TRBD2 (5 bases). V was pared by 0 bases and J by 4 bases, with 22 bases between. This CDR3 spans 18 amino acids. From germline, CDR1 is KGHSH and CDR2 LQKENI. The CDR3 nucleotides read TGTGCCAGCTCACCACCTCTGAGGCTAGCAACACTAACGTACGAGCAGTACTTC. This encodes CASSPPLRLATLTYEQYF.

This clonotype showed up just a few times. The chain carries TRBV10-3 and TRBJ1-1; weak D call: TRBD1 (6 bases). CDR1 is ENHRY, CDR2 SYGVKD, per germline. Trimming took off 4 bases at V and 3 bases at J, with 12 bases between the two ends. This CDR3 comprises 14 residues. CDR3 DNA: TGTGCCATCAGTGGGGGGGGCTTACACACTGAAGCTTTCTTT. This gives the protein CAISGGGLHTEAFF.

This rearrangement joins TRBV11-1 to TRBJ2-1, with D tentatively TRBD2 (6 bases). There are 15 residues in the CDR3. Trimming cost V 8 bases and J 0 bases, with 14 bases left between them. Germline loops: CDR1 SGHAT, CDR2 FQDESV (reference sequence). The CDR3 DNA is TGTGCCAGCGGTTCGGAGGGGAGCTCCTACAATGAGCAGTTCTTC. Protein: CASGSEGSSYNEQFF.